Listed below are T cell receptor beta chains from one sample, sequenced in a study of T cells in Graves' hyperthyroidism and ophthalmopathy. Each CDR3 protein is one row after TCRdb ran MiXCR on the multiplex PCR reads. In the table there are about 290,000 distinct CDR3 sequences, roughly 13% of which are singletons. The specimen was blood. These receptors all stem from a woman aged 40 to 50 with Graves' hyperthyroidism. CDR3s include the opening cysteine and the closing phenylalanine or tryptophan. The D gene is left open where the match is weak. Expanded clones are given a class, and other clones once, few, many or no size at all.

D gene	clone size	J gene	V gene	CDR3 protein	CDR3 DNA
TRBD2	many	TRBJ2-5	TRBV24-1	CATSDSPWGGGETQYF	TGTGCCACCAGTGATTCCCCATGGGGGGGAGGAGAGACCCAGTACTTC
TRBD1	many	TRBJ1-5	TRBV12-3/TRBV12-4	CASSLWGGTGVSRSNQPQHF	TGTGCCAGCAGTTTATGGGGTGGGACAGGGGTCTCGCGTAGCAATCAGCCCCAGCATTTT
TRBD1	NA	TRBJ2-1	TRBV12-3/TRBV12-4	CASSFSGQGNEQFF	TGTGCCAGCAGTTTCTCCGGACAGGGGAATGAGCAGTTCTTC
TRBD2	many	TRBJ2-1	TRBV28	CASTSTSEDEQFF	TGTGCCAGCACCTCGACTAGCGAGGATGAGCAGTTCTTC
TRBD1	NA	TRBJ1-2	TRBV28	CASSLTGQGAGYGYTF	TGTGCCAGCAGTTTAACGGGACAGGGGGCGGGGTATGGCTACACCTTC
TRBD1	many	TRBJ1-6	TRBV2	CASSRTGRRGSPLHF	TGTGCCAGCAGTCGGACAGGGCGACGGGGGTCACCCCTCCACTTT
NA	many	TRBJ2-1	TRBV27	CASSLFSLGDEQFF	TGTGCCAGCAGTTTATTCTCTCTGGGCGATGAGCAGTTCTTC
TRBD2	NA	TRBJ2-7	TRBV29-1	CSVEDLVLGGSYEQYF	TGCAGCGTTGAAGATTTAGTTTTGGGGGGGTCCTACGAGCAGTACTTC
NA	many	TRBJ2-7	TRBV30	CAFYNWTVREQYF	TGTGCCTTTTACAACTGGACAGTTCGTGAGCAGTACTTC
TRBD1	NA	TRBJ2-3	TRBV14	CASSPPGQAEMTDTQYF	TGTGCCAGCAGCCCTCCGGGACAGGCGGAAATGACGGATACGCAGTATTTT
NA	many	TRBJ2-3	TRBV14	CASSHGDTQYF	TGTGCCAGCAGCCACGGAGATACGCAGTATTTT
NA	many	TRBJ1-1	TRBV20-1	CSAPGVRVGTEAFF	TGCAGTGCTCCAGGGGTTCGAGTGGGCACTGAAGCTTTCTTT
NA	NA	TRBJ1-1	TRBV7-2	CASSPRAFAEAFF	TGTGCCAGCAGCCCCCGGGCCTTTGCTGAAGCTTTCTTT
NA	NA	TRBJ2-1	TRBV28	CASSLSSLARNEQFF	TGTGCCAGCAGTTTATCATCCCTAGCGAGGAATGAGCAGTTCTTC
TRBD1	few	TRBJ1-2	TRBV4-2	CASSQDGTGGGYGYTF	TGTGCCAGCAGCCAAGATGGGACAGGAGGGGGCTATGGCTACACCTTC
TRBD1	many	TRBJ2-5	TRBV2	CASKPGTAQETQYF	TGTGCCAGCAAACCCGGGACAGCACAAGAGACCCAGTACTTC
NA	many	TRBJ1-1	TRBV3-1	CASSQEGSEAFF	TGTGCCAGCAGCCAAGAAGGGTCTGAAGCTTTCTTT
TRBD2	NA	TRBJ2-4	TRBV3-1	CASSHGLPGTTRRGKNIQYF	TGTGCCAGCAGCCATGGGCTCCCTGGGACTACGAGAAGGGGCAAAAACATTCAGTACTTC
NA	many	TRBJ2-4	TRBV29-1	CSVTRERNIQYF	TGCAGCGTTACCCGTGAGCGAAACATTCAGTACTTC
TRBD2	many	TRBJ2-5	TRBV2	CASSVAGDQETQYF	TGTGCCAGCAGTGTAGCGGGGGACCAAGAGACCCAGTACTTC
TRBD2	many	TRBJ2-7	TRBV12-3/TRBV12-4	CASSLSSGSNEQYF	TGTGCCAGCAGTTTGTCTAGCGGGAGTAACGAGCAGTACTTC
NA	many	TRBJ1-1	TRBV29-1	CSARTNLNTEAFF	TGCAGCGCGCGCACTAATTTGAACACTGAAGCTTTCTTT
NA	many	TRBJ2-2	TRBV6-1	CASSVRITNTGELFF	TGTGCCAGCAGCGTCAGGATTACGAACACCGGGGAGCTGTTTTTT
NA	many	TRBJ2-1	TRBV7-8	CASSPLRFSNNEQFF	TGTGCCAGCAGCCCCTTGAGGTTCTCCAACAATGAGCAGTTCTTC
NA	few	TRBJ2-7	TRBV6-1	CASNAPGQGPGEQYF	TGTGCCAGCAACGCCCCCGGGCAGGGGCCCGGCGAGCAGTACTTC
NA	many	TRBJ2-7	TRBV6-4	CASSAGTALYEQYF	TGTGCCAGCAGCGCGGGGACAGCCCTCTACGAGCAGTACTTC
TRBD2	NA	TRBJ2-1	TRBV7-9	CASSARTSANEQFF	TGTGCCAGCAGCGCGCGGACTAGCGCGAATGAGCAGTTCTTC